This T cell receptor (beta chain) stems from a study of chemoradiotherapy in HPV16-positive cancers. Samples were taken several times over chemoradiotherapy. Clones were sequenced by immunoSEQ multiplex PCR, and TCRdb holds only the in-frame ones, with some missing. The profile shows roughly 14,000 clones, around four fifths of them singletons. Study outcomes and limitations: Only a couple of HPV16-positive patients supplied the functional HPV-specificity definition. During treatment, candidate HPV-specific clones and E7-related motifs expanded in tumor.

Points on this clone: Its antigen is not known.

Trimming removed 5 bases from V and 4 bases from J, with 11 bases in between. This CDR3 comprises 13 residues. Germline loops: CDR1 MNHEY, CDR2 SVGAGI. The specimen was collected from a patient who underwent chemoradiotherapy. This rearrangement joins TRBV6-5 to TRBJ1-1; weak D call: TRBD1 (5 bases). This TCR was sampled from a human donor with HPV-associated anogenital cancer. CDR3 in DNA: TGTGCCAGCAGTCCCCCCGGGGCCACTGAAGCTTTCTTT. Amino acids: CASSPPGATEAFF.